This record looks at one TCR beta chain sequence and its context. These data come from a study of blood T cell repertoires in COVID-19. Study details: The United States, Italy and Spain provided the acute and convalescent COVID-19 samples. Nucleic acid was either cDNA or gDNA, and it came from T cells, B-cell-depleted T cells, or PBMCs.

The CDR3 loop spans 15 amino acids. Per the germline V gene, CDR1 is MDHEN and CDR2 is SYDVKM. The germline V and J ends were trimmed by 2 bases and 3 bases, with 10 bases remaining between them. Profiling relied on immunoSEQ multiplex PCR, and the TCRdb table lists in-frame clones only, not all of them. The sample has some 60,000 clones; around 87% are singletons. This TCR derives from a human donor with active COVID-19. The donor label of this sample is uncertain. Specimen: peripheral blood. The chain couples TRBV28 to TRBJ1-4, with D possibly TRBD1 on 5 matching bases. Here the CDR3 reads CASSLLGGSNEKLFF. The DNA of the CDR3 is TGTGCCAGCAGTTTACTTGGGGGGTCTAATGAAAAACTGTTTTTT.